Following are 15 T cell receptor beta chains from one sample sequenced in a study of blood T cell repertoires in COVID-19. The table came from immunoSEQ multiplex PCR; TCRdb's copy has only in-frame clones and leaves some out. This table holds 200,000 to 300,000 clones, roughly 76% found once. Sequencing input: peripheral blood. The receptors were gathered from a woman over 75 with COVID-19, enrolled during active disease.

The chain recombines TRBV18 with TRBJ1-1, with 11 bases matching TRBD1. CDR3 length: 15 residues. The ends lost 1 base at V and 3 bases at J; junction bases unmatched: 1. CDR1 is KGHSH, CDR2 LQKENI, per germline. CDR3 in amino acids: CASSPRTGGYTEAFF. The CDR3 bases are TGTGCCAGCTCACCACGGACAGGGGGCTACACTGAAGCTTTCTTT.

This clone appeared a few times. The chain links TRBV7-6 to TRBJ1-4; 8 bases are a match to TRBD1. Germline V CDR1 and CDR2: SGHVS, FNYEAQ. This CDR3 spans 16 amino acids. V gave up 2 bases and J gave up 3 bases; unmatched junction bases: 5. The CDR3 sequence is CASSLYPTGANEKLFF. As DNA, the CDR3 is TGTGCCAGCAGCTTATACCCGACAGGGGCTAATGAAAAACTGTTTTTT. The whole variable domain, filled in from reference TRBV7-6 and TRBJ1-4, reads GAGVSQSPRYKVTKRGQDVALRCDPISGHVSLYWYRQALGQGPEFLTYFNYEAQQDKSGLPNDRFSAERPEGSISTLTIQRTEQRDSAMYRCASSLYPTGANEKLFFGSGTQLSVL.

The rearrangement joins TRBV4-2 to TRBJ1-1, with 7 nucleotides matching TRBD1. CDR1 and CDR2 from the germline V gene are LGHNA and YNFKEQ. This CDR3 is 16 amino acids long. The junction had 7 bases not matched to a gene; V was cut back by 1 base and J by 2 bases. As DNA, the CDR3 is TGTGCCAGCAGCCAAGTCCCCGGGACAGCTAACACTGAAGCTTTCTTT. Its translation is CASSQVPGTANTEAFF.

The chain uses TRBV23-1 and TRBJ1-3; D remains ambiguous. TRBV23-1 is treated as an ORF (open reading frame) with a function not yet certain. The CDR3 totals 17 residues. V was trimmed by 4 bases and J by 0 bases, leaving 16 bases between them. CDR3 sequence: CASSRPDSTSSGNTIYF. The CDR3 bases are TGCGCCAGCAGTCGGCCGGACTCCACATCCTCTGGAAACACCATATATTTT.

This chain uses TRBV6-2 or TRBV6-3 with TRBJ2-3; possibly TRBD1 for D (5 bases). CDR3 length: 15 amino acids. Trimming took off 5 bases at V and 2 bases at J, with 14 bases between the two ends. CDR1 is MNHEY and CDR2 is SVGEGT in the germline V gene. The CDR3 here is CASSRQSGATDTQYF. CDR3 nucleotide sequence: TGTGCCAGCAGTCGACAGAGTGGGGCCACAGATACGCAGTATTTT.

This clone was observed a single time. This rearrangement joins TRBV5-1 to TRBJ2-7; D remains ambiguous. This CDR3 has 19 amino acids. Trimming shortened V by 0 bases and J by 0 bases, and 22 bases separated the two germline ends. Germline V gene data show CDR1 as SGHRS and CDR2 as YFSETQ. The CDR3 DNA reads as TGCGCCAGCAGCTTGGGGGCAAAAACAAGGCTACCCCTCTCCTACGAGCAGTACTTC. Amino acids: CASSLGAKTRLPLSYEQYF.

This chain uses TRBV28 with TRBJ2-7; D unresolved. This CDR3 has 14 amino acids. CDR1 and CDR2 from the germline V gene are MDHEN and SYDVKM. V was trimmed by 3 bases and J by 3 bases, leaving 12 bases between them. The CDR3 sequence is CASSLSGLNYEQYF. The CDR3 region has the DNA TGTGCCAGCAGTTTGTCCGGGTTAAACTACGAGCAGTACTTC. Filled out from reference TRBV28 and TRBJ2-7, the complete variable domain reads DVKVTQSSRYLVKRTGEKVFLECVQDMDHENMFWYRQDPGLGLRLIYFSYDVKMKEKGDIPEGYSVSREKKERFSLILESASTNQTSMYLCASSLSGLNYEQYFGPGTRLTVT.

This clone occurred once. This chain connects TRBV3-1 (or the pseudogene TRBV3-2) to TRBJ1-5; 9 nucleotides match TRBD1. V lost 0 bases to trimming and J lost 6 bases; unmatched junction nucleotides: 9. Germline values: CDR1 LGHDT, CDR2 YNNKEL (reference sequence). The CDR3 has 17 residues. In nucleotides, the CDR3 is TGTGCCAGCAGCCAAGAGACGACAGGGGGTAGGGTTCAGCCCCAGCATTTT. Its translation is CASSQETTGGRVQPQHF.

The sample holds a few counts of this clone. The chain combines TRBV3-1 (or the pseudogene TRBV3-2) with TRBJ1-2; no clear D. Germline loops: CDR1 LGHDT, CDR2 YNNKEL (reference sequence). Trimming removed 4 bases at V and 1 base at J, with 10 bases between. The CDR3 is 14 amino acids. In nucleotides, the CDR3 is TGTGCCAGCAGCCCTCGACGGGGTAACTATGGCTACACCTTC. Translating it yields CASSPRRGNYGYTF.

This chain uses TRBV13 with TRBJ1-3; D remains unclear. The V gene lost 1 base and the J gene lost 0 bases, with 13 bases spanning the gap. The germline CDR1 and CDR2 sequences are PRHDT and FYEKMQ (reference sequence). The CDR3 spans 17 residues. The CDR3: CASSLVAKDYSGNTIYF. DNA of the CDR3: TGTGCCAGCAGCTTAGTAGCAAAGGACTACTCTGGAAACACCATATATTTT. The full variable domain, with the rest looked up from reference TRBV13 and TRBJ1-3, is AAGVIQSPRHLIKEKRETATLKCYPIPRHDTVYWYQQGPGQDPQFLISFYEKMQSDKGSIPDRFSAQQFSDYHSELNMSSLELGDSALYFCASSLVAKDYSGNTIYFGEGSWLTVV.

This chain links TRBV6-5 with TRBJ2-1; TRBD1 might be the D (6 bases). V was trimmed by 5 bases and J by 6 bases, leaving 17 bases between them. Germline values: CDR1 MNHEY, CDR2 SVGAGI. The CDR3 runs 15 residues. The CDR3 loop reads CASSPRGWAGNEQFF. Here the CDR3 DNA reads TGTGCCAGCAGTCCCAGGGGATGGGCTGGCAATGAGCAGTTCTTC.

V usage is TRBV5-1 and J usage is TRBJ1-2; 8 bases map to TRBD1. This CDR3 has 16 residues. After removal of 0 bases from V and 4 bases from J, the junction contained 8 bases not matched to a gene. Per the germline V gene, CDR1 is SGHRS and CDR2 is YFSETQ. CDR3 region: CASSLASGGEVYGYTF. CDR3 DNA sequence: TGCGCCAGCAGCTTGGCTTCAGGGGGCGAAGTCTATGGCTACACCTTC.

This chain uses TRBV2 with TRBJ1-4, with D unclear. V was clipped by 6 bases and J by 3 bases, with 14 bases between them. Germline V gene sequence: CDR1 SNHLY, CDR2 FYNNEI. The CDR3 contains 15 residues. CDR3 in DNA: TGTGCCAGCAGGATTGGAGGGAGACCTAATGAAAAACTGTTTTTT. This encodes CASRIGGRPNEKLFF.

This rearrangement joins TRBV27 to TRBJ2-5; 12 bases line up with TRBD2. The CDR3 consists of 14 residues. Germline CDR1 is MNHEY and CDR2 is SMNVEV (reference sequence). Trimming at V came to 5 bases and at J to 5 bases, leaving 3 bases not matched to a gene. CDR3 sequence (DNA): TGTGCCAGCAGTGACCTAGCGGGGGGGGAGACCCAGTACTTC. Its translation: CASSDLAGGETQYF.

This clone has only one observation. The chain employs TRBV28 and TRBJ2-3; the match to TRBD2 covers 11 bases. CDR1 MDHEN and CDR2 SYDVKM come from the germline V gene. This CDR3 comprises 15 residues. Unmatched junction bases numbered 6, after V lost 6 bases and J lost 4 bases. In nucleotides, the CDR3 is TGTGCCAGCAGCCGACGACTAGCGGGACCAGATACGCAGTATTTT. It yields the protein CASSRRLAGPDTQYF.